This paragraph covers one T cell receptor (beta chain) sequence. These data are taken from a study of blood T cell repertoires in COVID-19. Study-wide context: The United States, Italy and Spain provided the acute and convalescent COVID-19 samples. Sources were T cells, B-cell-depleted T cells, or PBMCs; the material itself was cDNA or gDNA.

Germline CDR1 is SNHLY and CDR2 is FYNNEI. The V and J ends lost 8 bases and 1 base respectively, with 18 bases between them. CDR3 length equals 16 residues. Authors' processing steps: Amplification from reference gene primers served as the basis for estimated nucleated cell counts. Sequencing used immunoSEQ multiplex PCR; TCRdb keeps in-frame clones, though not all of them. The D gene and trimming were derived from the DNA, and the V and J assignments and clone size from that table. Among 190,000 or so clones listed, around nine tenths were seen once. V gene TRBV2 combines with J gene TRBJ2-1; D is perhaps TRBD1 (6 bases). This receptor was taken from a middle-aged man with active or convalescent COVID-19. The sequenced sample was peripheral blood. Here the CDR3 reads CASRLSGTLSYNEQFF. CDR3 nucleotides: TGTGCCAGCCGGCTCTCCGGGACACTTTCCTACAATGAGCAGTTCTTC.